One sample yielded the 22 T cell receptor beta chains listed below, sequenced in a study of cytomegalovirus exposure and HLA in healthy donors. Primers for the PCR totalled 60 Vbeta and 13 Jbeta. TCRdb keeps only in-frame clones here, not all; method: immunoSEQ multiplex PCR. Counted here are about 280,000 clones, over 85% occurring once; the ten biggest clones make up approximately 2.4%. The sequencing sample was made of PBMCs. These receptors all stem from a woman aged 18-29 years in good health and CMV-seronegative.

About this clone itself: This sample includes further DNA sequences coding for the same CDR3. The V gene is TRBV9, the J gene TRBJ2-7; possible D gene TRBD1, 7 bases. The germline gives CDR1 SGDLS, CDR2 YYNGEE. V was pared by 4 bases and J by 4 bases, with 18 bases between. The CDR3 spans 15 residues. The CDR3 sequence is CASSPSGAGGYEQYF. Written as DNA, the CDR3 is TGTGCCAGCAGCCCCTCAGGGGCAGGGGGGTACGAGCAGTACTTC. The whole variable domain, filled in from reference TRBV9 and TRBJ2-7, reads DSGVTQTPKHLITATGQRVTLRCSPRSGDLSVYWYQQSLDQGLQFLIQYYNGEERAKGNILERFSAQQFPDLHSELNLSSLELGDSALYFCASSPSGAGGYEQYFGPGTRLTVT.

With regard to this clone: One junction end does not reproduce the germline sequence, and a read error may be involved. The chain joins TRBV5-4 to TRBJ1-2, with unresolved D. From germline, CDR1 is SGHNT and CDR2 YYREEE (reference sequence). The CDR3 contains 14 residues. CDR3 sequence: CASSLEGSRILLGF. CDR3 coding DNA: TGTGCCAGCAGCTTGGAAGGCAGCAGAATACTACTTGGATTC.

The chain combines TRBV7-9 with TRBJ2-7, with no clear D. Germline V gene sequence: CDR1 SEHNR, CDR2 FQNEAQ (reference sequence). Trimming removed 5 bases from V and 3 bases from J, with 11 bases in between. The length of the CDR3 is 13 residues. CDR3 in DNA: TGTGCCAGCAGCCGACTTAATTACTACGAGCAGTACTTC. Its protein is CASSRLNYYEQYF. Full variable domain (rest looked up from reference TRBV7-9 and TRBJ2-7): DTGVSQNPRHKITKRGQNVTFRCDPISEHNRLYWYRQTLGQGPEFLTYFQNEAQLEKSRLLSDRFSAERPKGSFSTLEIQRTEQGDSAMYLCASSRLNYYEQYFGPGTRLTVT.

This clone occurred a few times. This chain connects TRBV6-5 to TRBJ1-1; D gene uncertain. Germline CDR1 and CDR2: MNHEY and SVGAGI. V was shortened by 0 bases and J by 4 bases, with 9 bases between the two germline ends. CDR3 length: 14 residues. The CDR3 reads CASSYSSEGTEAFF. CDR3 coding DNA: TGTGCCAGCAGTTACTCATCCGAGGGCACTGAAGCTTTCTTT.

Note on this clone: Other DNA sequences from this sample encode an identical CDR3 as well. The CDR3, as DNA: TGTGCCAGCAGTGGACAGCCGAATCAGCCCCAGCATTTT. It codes for CASSGQPNQPQHF. The rearrangement joins TRBV2 to TRBJ1-5; perhaps TRBD1 as D (5 bases). The germline V gene has CDR1 SNHLY and CDR2 FYNNEI. Trimming stripped 4 bases from V and 4 bases from J, with 8 bases between. The CDR3 has 13 amino acids.

The CDR3: CASSLAGTTDTQYF. The CDR3 coding sequence is TGTGCCAGCAGTTTAGCGGGGACCACAGATACGCAGTATTTT. The V and J genes are TRBV27 and TRBJ2-3; D may be TRBD2 (6 bases). The CDR3 totals 14 residues. Germline V CDR1 and CDR2: MNHEY, SMNVEV (reference sequence). V shed 2 bases and J shed 2 bases, with 8 bases lying between them.

The rearrangement links TRBV4-1 to TRBJ2-1; D call uncertain. CDR1 is MGHRA and CDR2 is YSYEKL in the germline V gene. V was clipped by 1 base and J by 8 bases, with 21 bases between them. The CDR3 contains 17 residues. CDR3 in DNA: TGCGCCAGCAGCCAAGTTGGCCTGGTCCGGGTCTTCGATGAGCAGTTCTTC. Amino acid sequence: CASSQVGLVRVFDEQFF.

J is TRBJ2-7 and V is TRBV2; D remains unclear. The CDR3 covers 11 residues. Trimming stripped 0 bases from V and 7 bases from J, with 4 bases between. Germline V gives CDR1 SNHLY, CDR2 FYNNEI. This CDR3 reads CASSEAREQYF. The CDR3 DNA is TGTGCCAGCAGTGAAGCACGGGAGCAGTACTTC.

V gene TRBV10-3 combines with J gene TRBJ1-1, with 8 positions matching TRBD1. The CDR3 length is 15 residues. With V trimmed by 6 bases and J by 3 bases, 9 bases remained unmatched. Germline loops: CDR1 ENHRY, CDR2 SYGVKD. The CDR3 bases are TGTGCCATCAGCCCGGACAGGGATAGTTACACTGAAGCTTTCTTT. Translated: CAISPDRDSYTEAFF.

This chain joins TRBV27 and TRBJ2-7, with D perhaps TRBD2 (7 bases). The V end was cut by 2 bases, the J end by 5 bases, with 13 bases between. The CDR3 loop spans 14 amino acids. CDR1 is MNHEY, CDR2 SMNVEV, per germline (reference sequence). This chain's CDR3 is CASSLVGGRDEQYF. CDR3 coding DNA: TGTGCCAGCAGTTTAGTGGGGGGGCGGGACGAGCAGTACTTC.

The rearrangement joins TRBV6-1 to TRBJ2-3; D possibly corresponds to TRBD1 (6 bases). Between the trimmed V and J ends, which lost 2 bases and 2 bases, there was a span of 11 bases. The CDR3 is made up of 15 amino acids. The V gene's germline CDR1 is MNHNS and CDR2 SASEGT. The CDR3 DNA reads as TGTGCCAGCAGTGAAAGCCAGGGGCCCACAGATACGCAGTATTTT. This encodes CASSESQGPTDTQYF.

This chain uses TRBV30 with TRBJ1-4; possibly TRBD1 for D (5 bases). Germline V gene lookup returns CDR1 GTSNPN and CDR2 SVGIG (reference sequence). The V end lost 3 bases, the J end lost 8 bases, and 10 bases lay between the germline ends. This CDR3 region has 12 residues. This CDR3 reads CAWRGLDEKLFF. The DNA for the CDR3 is TGTGCCTGGAGGGGGCTTGACGAAAAACTGTTTTTT.

This clone was detected a few times. The chain recombines TRBV15 with TRBJ2-7; unclear D gene. Germline loops: CDR1 LNHNV, CDR2 YYDKDF (reference sequence). V was trimmed by 3 bases and J by 3 bases, leaving 6 bases between them. The CDR3 is made up of 12 amino acids. In DNA, the CDR3 is TGTGCCACCAGCAGTGAGGACTACGAGCAGTACTTC. This sequence encodes CATSSEDYEQYF. Full variable domain (rest looked up from reference TRBV15 and TRBJ2-7): DAMVIQNPRYQVTQFGKPVTLSCSQTLNHNVMYWYQQKSSQAPKLLFHYYDKDFNNEADTPDNFQSRRPNTSFCFLDIRSPGLGDTAMYLCATSSEDYEQYFGPGTRLTVT.

The genes are TRBV27 and TRBJ1-2, with D possibly matching TRBD1 (5 bases). V was trimmed by 7 bases and J by 4 bases, leaving 13 bases between them. The V gene's germline CDR1 is MNHEY and CDR2 SMNVEV (reference sequence). CDR3 length: 13 residues. The DNA for the CDR3 is TGTGCCAGCACTTCAGGGTCCTCCTATGGCTACACCTTC. Its protein product is CASTSGSSYGYTF.

This clone was detected a few times. V gene TRBV20-1 combines with J gene TRBJ2-7; D is possibly TRBD2 (5 bases). Germline lookup yields CDR1 DFQATT and CDR2 SNEGSKA (reference sequence). Deletions cut 3 bases from V and 5 bases from J, with 8 bases between. The CDR3 totals 11 residues. The DNA of the CDR3 is TGCAGTGCTAGGCACGGGGACGAGCAGTACTTC. Protein product: CSARHGDEQYF.

This clone was seen a handful of times. The chain is built from TRBV5-4 and TRBJ2-3; tentative D call: TRBD1 (5 bases). CDR3 length: 13 residues. V gave up 4 bases and J gave up 2 bases, with 8 bases separating them. Per the germline V gene, CDR1 is SGHNT and CDR2 is YYREEE (reference sequence). CDR3: CASSRGHTDTQYF. The CDR3 region has the DNA TGTGCCAGCAGCCGCGGACACACAGATACGCAGTATTTT. Using reference TRBV5-4 and TRBJ2-3 for the parts outside the CDR3, the full variable domain is ETGVTQSPTHLIKTRGQQVTLRCSSQSGHNTVSWYQQALGQGPQFIFQYYREEENGRGNFPPRFSGLQFPNYSSELNVNALELDDSALYLCASSRGHTDTQYFGPGTRLTVL.

This chain uses TRBV2 with TRBJ2-5; D call uncertain. Germline CDR1 reads SNHLY; CDR2 reads FYNNEI. The CDR3 is 14 amino acids. Trimming took off 2 bases at V and 1 base at J, with 8 bases between the two ends. For the CDR3, the DNA is TGTGCCAGCAGTGAACGGTCCACCCAAGAGACCCAGTACTTC. Translating it yields CASSERSTQETQYF. Variable domain in full (rest from reference TRBV2 and TRBJ2-5): EPEVTQTPSHQVTQMGQEVILRCVPISNHLYFYWYRQILGQKVEFLVSFYNNEISEKSEIFDDQFSVERPDGSNFTLKIRSTKLEDSAMYFCASSERSTQETQYFGPGTRLLVL.

The chain employs TRBV5-6 and TRBJ1-2; the D gene is possibly TRBD1 (5 bases). Germline loops: CDR1 SGHDT, CDR2 YYEEEE. Trimming pared 1 base from V and 2 bases from J, leaving 12 bases between. This CDR3 is built from 15 residues. The CDR3 nucleotides are TGTGCCAGCAGCTTGATTGGGGCAGACAACTATGGCTACACCTTC. This translates into CASSLIGADNYGYTF.

As concerns this clone: Its ends do not fully match the called genes, so a read error is possible. The gene calls are TRBV7-9 and TRBJ2-3; possibly TRBD2 for D (5 bases). The CDR3 is made up of 14 amino acids. Germline V lookup: CDR1 SEHNR, CDR2 FQNEAQ (reference sequence). DNA of the CDR3: TGTGCCAGCAGCACCACCGTTAGGACCGGGATGGCGGATTTT. The encoded protein is CASSTTVRTGMADF.

V is TRBV11-2 and J is TRBJ2-7; D is perhaps TRBD2 (6 bases). The CDR3 is 13 residues long. Germline V gives CDR1 SGHAT, CDR2 FQNNGV. The V and J ends lost 4 bases and 3 bases respectively, with 10 bases between them. The DNA of the CDR3 is TGTGCCAGCAGCTACGGCGGGGACTACGAGCAGTACTTC. This gives the protein CASSYGGDYEQYF.

The chain combines TRBV9 with TRBJ1-1; 10 bases match TRBD1. The ends lost 3 bases at V and 5 bases at J; junction bases unmatched: 13. The CDR3 runs to 17 residues. CDR1 and CDR2 (germline): SGDLS, YYNGEE. Here the CDR3 reads CASSDGGTGVIRTEAFF. The CDR3, as DNA: TGTGCCAGCAGCGACGGAGGGACAGGGGTTATACGGACTGAAGCTTTCTTT.

V usage is TRBV7-2 and J usage is TRBJ1-1; D is undetermined. Germline V lookup: CDR1 SGHTA, CDR2 FQGNSA. The CDR3 consists of 15 residues. V was shortened by 1 base and J by 3 bases, with 12 bases between the two germline ends. DNA for the CDR3: TGTGCCAGCAGCTTAGGAGCGTTAACGTACACTGAAGCTTTCTTT. This gives the protein CASSLGALTYTEAFF.